This T cell receptor (beta chain) came from a study of shared clonotypes between healthy human individuals. Findings and caveats of the study: Represented diversity (both genetic and exposure-history) was limited by the small number of donors.

Original analysis: Filtering differed because ImmunoSEQ produced junction-only sequences that carried no quality scores. Some clones are missing from TCRdb's copy, which holds only in-frame ones; the method was immunoSEQ multiplex PCR. The DNA was the basis for D and trimming; V, J and clone size are from that table. The data contain approximately 500,000 clones, 90% to 97% of them singletons. This clone has a single count. The target antigen is unknown. Only Caucasian adults living in Nashville, Tennessee made up the donor group. The trim removed 5 bases at V and 1 base at J, leaving 2 bases unmatched. CDR3 length equals 14 residues. Per germline, CDR1 SGHRS and CDR2 YFSETQ.

This TCR was recovered from a woman in her 30s in good health. Sequences were obtained from naive CD4+ T cells sorted from blood. Subset: CD45RA+ positively selected. V gene TRBV5-1 combines with J gene TRBJ1-2; 10 bases map to TRBD1. CDR3 sequence (DNA): TGCGCCAGCAGTCGGGACAGGGGTAACTATGGCTACACCTTC. It is translated as CASSRDRGNYGYTF.